The 20 T cell receptor beta chains in this list originate from one sample, sequenced in a study of blood T cell repertoires in COVID-19. The table came from immunoSEQ multiplex PCR; TCRdb's copy has only in-frame clones and leaves some out. The sample consists of fewer than 200,000 clones, 88% of them appearing once. The material sequenced was peripheral blood. The receptors originated from a man between 60 and 70 years old with acute or convalescent COVID-19.

The chain employs TRBV10-1 and TRBJ2-5, with D unresolved. CDR3 length equals 14 residues. The germline V gene encodes CDR1 WNHNN and CDR2 SYGVQD (reference sequence). V was trimmed by 2 bases and J by 1 base, leaving 8 bases between them. CDR3 loop: CASSEGTTQETQYF. CDR3 DNA: TGCGCCAGCAGTGAGGGCACCACCCAAGAGACCCAGTACTTC.

The chain joins TRBV9 to TRBJ1-2, with no clear D. The CDR3 has 12 residues. Germline CDR1 reads SGDLS; CDR2 reads YYNGEE. The V end lost 4 bases, the J end lost 8 bases, and 12 bases lay between the germline ends. The CDR3 nucleotides are TGTGCCAGCAGCCGAAGGTCGGGAGGCTACACCTTC. Its translation: CASSRRSGGYTF. The full variable domain, rest sourced from reference TRBV9 and TRBJ1-2, is DSGVTQTPKHLITATGQRVTLRCSPRSGDLSVYWYQQSLDQGLQFLIQYYNGEERAKGNILERFSAQQFPDLHSELNLSSLELGDSALYFCASSRRSGGYTFGSGTRLTVV.

This chain connects TRBV6-6 to TRBJ1-4; D is unclear. The CDR3 spans 13 residues. CDR1 and CDR2 from the germline V gene are MNHNY and SVGAGI (reference sequence). Trimming stripped 3 bases from V and 3 bases from J, with 5 bases between. The CDR3 DNA reads as TGTGCCAGCAGTTATTTCGCTAATGAAAAACTGTTTTTT. Amino acid sequence: CASSYFANEKLFF.

The chain has TRBV11-2 and TRBJ2-3; possibly TRBD1 for D (5 bases). Germline V gene lookup returns CDR1 SGHAT and CDR2 FQNNGV. Deletions cut 1 base from V and 0 bases from J, with 11 bases between. This CDR3 has 16 amino acids. CDR3 loop: CASSLGGHSSTDTQYF. CDR3 DNA: TGTGCCAGCAGCTTAGGGGGCCATTCTAGCACAGATACGCAGTATTTT.

This rearrangement joins TRBV11-2 to TRBJ1-4; D is undetermined. Germline lookup yields CDR1 SGHAT and CDR2 FQNNGV. Trimming removed 1 base at V and 5 bases at J, with 14 bases between. This CDR3 is 16 amino acids long. The CDR3 region has the DNA TGTGCCAGCAGCTTAGGAACGGGTCTCCAAAATGAAAAACTGTTTTTT. Translation: CASSLGTGLQNEKLFF.

The chain joins TRBV5-1 to TRBJ2-2; no firm D call. V was pared by 0 bases and J by 5 bases, with 2 bases between. The CDR3 length is 12 residues. CDR1 and CDR2 (germline): SGHRS, YFSETQ. This CDR3 is CASSLATGELFF. The CDR3 nucleotides read TGCGCCAGCAGCTTGGCTACCGGGGAGCTGTTTTTT.

The chain couples TRBV12-5 to TRBJ1-1; 7 bases fit TRBD1. V gave up 5 bases and J gave up 1 base; unmatched junction bases: 7. Germline V gene data show CDR1 as LGHNT and CDR2 as FRNRAP. This CDR3 region has 15 residues. This chain's CDR3 is CASGAPTGWNTEAFF. As DNA, the CDR3 is TGTGCTAGTGGTGCCCCGACAGGGTGGAACACTGAAGCTTTCTTT.

This CDR3 is CASSHRGEGSGNTIYF. The CDR3 DNA reads TGTGCCAGCAGCCACCGAGGAGAGGGCTCTGGAAACACCATATATTTT. The chain is built from TRBV14 and TRBJ1-3; D not certain. This CDR3 spans 16 amino acids. In germline, CDR1 is SGHDN, CDR2 FVKESK. Trimming left V 3 bases short and J 0 bases short, with 12 bases between.

The rearrangement uses TRBV7-2 and TRBJ1-2, with 8 bases that match TRBD1. The CDR3 contains 15 residues. Per the germline V gene, CDR1 is SGHTA and CDR2 is FQGNSA. Trimming at V came to 5 bases and at J to 8 bases, leaving 13 bases not matched to a gene. The CDR3 DNA reads TGTGCCAGCAGCCCTCGGACAGGGATTGAAAAGGGCTACACCTTC. This codes for CASSPRTGIEKGYTF. The whole variable domain, remainder taken from reference TRBV7-2 and TRBJ1-2, is GAGVSQSPSNKVTEKGKDVELRCDPISGHTALYWYRQSLGQGLEFLIYFQGNSAPDKSGLPSDRFSAERTGGSVSTLTIQRTQQEDSAVYLCASSPRTGIEKGYTFGSGTRLTVV.

There are a few counts of this clone. The chain couples TRBV29-1 to TRBJ1-3, with 8 bases lining up with TRBD1. Germline V gene data show CDR1 as SQVTM and CDR2 as ANQGSEA. V trimming: 1 base; J trimming: 0 bases; junction bases outside the gene matches: 5. There are 16 residues in the CDR3. CDR3 protein: CSVEAWDRYSGNTIYF. CDR3 coding DNA: TGCAGCGTTGAAGCCTGGGACAGGTACTCTGGAAACACCATATATTTT.

This chain uses TRBV29-1 with TRBJ1-2; D is ambiguous. Looked up from germline, CDR1 is SQVTM and CDR2 is ANQGSEA. Between the trimmed V and J ends, which lost 7 bases and 6 bases, there was a span of 18 bases. CDR3 length: 13 residues. DNA of the CDR3: TGCAGCGCTAGAGACTCCCTGGTGGATGGCTACACCTTC. Amino acid sequence: CSARDSLVDGYTF.

This rearrangement joins TRBV9 to TRBJ1-3; 7 bases align to TRBD1. Trimming removed 3 bases from V and 4 bases from J; junction bases left unmatched: 4. This CDR3 spans 14 amino acids. Germline CDR1 SGDLS, CDR2 YYNGEE. CDR3 loop: CASSGQGFGNTIYF. CDR3 coding DNA: TGTGCCAGCAGCGGACAGGGATTCGGAAACACCATATATTTT.

The V call is TRBV10-1, the J call TRBJ2-7, with a possible D match to TRBD2 (5 bases). V was shortened by 2 bases and J by 0 bases, with 8 bases between the two germline ends. The CDR3 spans 14 residues. Germline-derived CDR1 and CDR2 are WNHNN and SYGVQD (reference sequence). CDR3 amino acids: CASSEARDSYEQYF. The CDR3 DNA sequence: TGCGCCAGCAGTGAGGCACGGGACTCCTACGAGCAGTACTTC.

The chain links TRBV18 to TRBJ2-7; D possibly corresponds to TRBD1 (6 bases). The CDR3 loop spans 13 amino acids. CDR1 and CDR2 (germline): KGHSH, LQKENI. V shed 3 bases and J shed 0 bases, with 6 bases lying between them. The CDR3, as DNA: TGTGCCAGCTCACCGACAGGCTCCTACGAGCAGTACTTC. This encodes CASSPTGSYEQYF.

This rearrangement joins TRBV5-1 to TRBJ2-5, with 9 bases aligning to TRBD2. V trimming: 5 bases; J trimming: 5 bases; junction bases outside the gene matches: 10. CDR3 size: 15 residues. Germline V gene sequence: CDR1 SGHRS, CDR2 YFSETQ. CDR3 nucleotide sequence: TGCGCCAGCAGATTCGGCGGGACTAGCAGGGAGACCCAGTACTTC. This encodes CASRFGGTSRETQYF. The full variable domain, rest sourced from reference TRBV5-1 and TRBJ2-5, is KAGVTQTPRYLIKTRGQQVTLSCSPISGHRSVSWYQQTPGQGLQFLFEYFSETQRNKGNFPGRFSGRQFSNSRSEMNVSTLELGDSALYLCASRFGGTSRETQYFGPGTRLLVL.

This rearrangement joins TRBV24-1 to TRBJ2-1; 7 bases align to TRBD2. V lost 2 bases, J lost 10 bases, and 13 bases stayed unmatched. The CDR3 consists of 16 residues. Germline loops: CDR1 KGHDR, CDR2 SFDVKD. CDR3 nucleotide sequence: TGTGCCACCAGTGATTCCTCCGGGACTACGATTTTGGAGCAGTTCTTC. It specifies CATSDSSGTTILEQFF.

The rearrangement links TRBV5-1 to TRBJ1-1; TRBD1 agrees at 8 bases. V gave up 3 bases and J gave up 5 bases; unmatched junction bases: 6. Looked up from germline, CDR1 is SGHRS and CDR2 is YFSETQ. The CDR3 sequence is 14 residues long. This CDR3 is CASSWGQGATEAFF. DNA of the CDR3: TGCGCCAGCAGCTGGGGGCAGGGGGCGACTGAAGCTTTCTTT. Complete variable domain (other parts from reference TRBV5-1 and TRBJ1-1): KAGVTQTPRYLIKTRGQQVTLSCSPISGHRSVSWYQQTPGQGLQFLFEYFSETQRNKGNFPGRFSGRQFSNSRSEMNVSTLELGDSALYLCASSWGQGATEAFFGQGTRLTVV.

V gene TRBV2 combines with J gene TRBJ1-6, with 8 bases fitting TRBD1. The trim removed 6 bases at V and 6 bases at J, leaving 7 bases unmatched. Germline loops: CDR1 SNHLY, CDR2 FYNNEI. This CDR3 spans 15 amino acids. The CDR3 loop reads CASRATGVSNSPLHF. The CDR3 region has the DNA TGTGCCAGCAGGGCGACAGGGGTTAGTAATTCACCCCTCCACTTT.

The J gene is TRBJ1-2, the V gene TRBV19; D is uncertain. In germline, CDR1 is LNHDA, CDR2 SQIVND (reference sequence). Between the trimmed V and J ends, which lost 6 bases and 4 bases, there was a span of 15 bases. This CDR3 spans 14 amino acids. CDR3 in amino acids: CASRGRVQLYGYTF. CDR3 nucleotides: TGTGCCAGTAGGGGGAGAGTTCAACTCTATGGCTACACCTTC.

In DNA, the CDR3 is TGTGCCAGCAGTTACCGGGACAGCCTCGTC. The encoded protein is CASSYRDSLV. V usage is TRBV12-3 or TRBV12-4 and J usage is TRBJ2-7, with 7 nucleotides matching TRBD1. This CDR3 has 10 residues.